This TCR beta chain stems from a study of cytomegalovirus exposure and HLA in healthy donors. Whole-study results and caveats: The TCR clusters that emerged in the first cohort tended, a later analysis found, to co-occur in the 110 or so validation repertoires. As was reported, the classifier diagnosed cytomegalovirus status with high specificity and sensitivity. In vitro, three CMV-associated chains proved specific for CMV antigens. The study flagged around 160 TCR beta chains as cytomegalovirus-associated.

The CDR3 consists of 14 residues. V trimming: 6 bases; J trimming: 1 base; junction bases outside the gene matches: 5. Germline CDR1 MNHEY, CDR2 SMNVEV (reference sequence). Clones were sequenced by immunoSEQ multiplex PCR, and TCRdb holds only the in-frame ones, with some missing. The data show about 66,000 clones, approximately 96% seen once. On this clone itself: Its specificity is not known.

Sequenced: PBMCs. The V and J genes are TRBV27 and TRBJ1-1; the match to TRBD1 covers 7 bases. This clonotype originated in a woman in her late teens or twenties in good health and CMV-seropositive. The CDR3 DNA sequence: TGTGCCAGCAGCCGGACAGGCCCGAACACTGAAGCTTTCTTT. Translating gives CASSRTGPNTEAFF.